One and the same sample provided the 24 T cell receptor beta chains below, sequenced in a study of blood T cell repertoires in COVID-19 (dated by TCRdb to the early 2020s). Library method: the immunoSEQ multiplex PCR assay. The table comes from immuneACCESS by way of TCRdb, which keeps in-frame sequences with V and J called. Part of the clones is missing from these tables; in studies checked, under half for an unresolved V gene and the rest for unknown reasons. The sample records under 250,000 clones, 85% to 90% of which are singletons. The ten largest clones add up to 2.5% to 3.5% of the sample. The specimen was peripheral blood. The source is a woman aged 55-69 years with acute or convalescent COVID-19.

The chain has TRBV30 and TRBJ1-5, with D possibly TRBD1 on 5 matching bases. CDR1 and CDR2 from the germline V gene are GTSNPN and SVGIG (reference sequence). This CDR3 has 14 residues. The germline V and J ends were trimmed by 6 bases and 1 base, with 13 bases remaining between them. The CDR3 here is CACTQGASNQPQHF. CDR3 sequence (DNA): TGTGCCTGTACTCAGGGTGCCAGCAATCAGCCCCAGCATTTT.

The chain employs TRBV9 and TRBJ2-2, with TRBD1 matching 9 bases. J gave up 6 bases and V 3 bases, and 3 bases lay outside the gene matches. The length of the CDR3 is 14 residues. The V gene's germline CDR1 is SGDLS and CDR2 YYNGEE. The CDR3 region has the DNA TGTGCCAGCAGCGCGGACAGGGGTTCCGGGGAGCTGTTTTTT. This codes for CASSADRGSGELFF.

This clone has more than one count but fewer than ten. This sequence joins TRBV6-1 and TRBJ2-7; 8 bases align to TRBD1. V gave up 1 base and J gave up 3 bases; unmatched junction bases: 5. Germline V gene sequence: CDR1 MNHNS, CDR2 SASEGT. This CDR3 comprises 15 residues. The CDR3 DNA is TGTGCCAGCAGTGAAGGGGCAGGGGGCTTCTACGAGCAGTACTTC. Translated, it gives CASSEGAGGFYEQYF.

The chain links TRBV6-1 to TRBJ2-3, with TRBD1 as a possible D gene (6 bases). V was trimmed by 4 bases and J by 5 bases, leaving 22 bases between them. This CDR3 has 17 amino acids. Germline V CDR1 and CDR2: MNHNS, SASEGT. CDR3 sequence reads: CASSAPLANRVGDTQYF. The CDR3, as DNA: TGTGCCAGCAGTGCCCCGCTGGCGAACAGGGTCGGAGATACGCAGTATTTT.

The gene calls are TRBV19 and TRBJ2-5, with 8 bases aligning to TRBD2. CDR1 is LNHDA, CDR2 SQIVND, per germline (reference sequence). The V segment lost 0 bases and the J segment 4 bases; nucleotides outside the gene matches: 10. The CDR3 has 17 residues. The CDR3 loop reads CASSIDIRTSNSETQYF. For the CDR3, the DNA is TGTGCCAGTAGTATAGATATCCGGACTAGCAATTCAGAGACCCAGTACTTC. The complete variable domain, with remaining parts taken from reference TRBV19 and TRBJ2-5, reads DGGITQSPKYLFRKEGQNVTLSCEQNLNHDAMYWYRQDPGQGLRLIYYSQIVNDFQKGDIAEGYSVSREKKESFPLTVTSAQKNPTAFYLCASSIDIRTSNSETQYFGPGTRLLVL.

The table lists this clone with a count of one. CDR3 in amino acids: CASGNQGGIGQPQHF. As DNA, the CDR3 is TGTGCCAGCGGGAACCAGGGAGGAATAGGTCAGCCCCAGCATTTT. The rearrangement uses TRBV19 and TRBJ1-5; D perhaps matches TRBD1 (5 bases). Germline V gives CDR1 LNHDA, CDR2 SQIVND (reference sequence). The CDR3 extends over 15 amino acids. V lost 9 bases to trimming and J lost 6 bases, with 21 bases between them.

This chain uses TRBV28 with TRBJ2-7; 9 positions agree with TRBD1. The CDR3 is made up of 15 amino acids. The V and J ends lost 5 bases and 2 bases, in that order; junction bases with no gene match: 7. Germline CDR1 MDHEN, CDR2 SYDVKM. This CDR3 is CASSVPGQGAYEQYF. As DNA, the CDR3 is TGTGCCAGCAGTGTACCGGGACAGGGTGCCTACGAGCAGTACTTC. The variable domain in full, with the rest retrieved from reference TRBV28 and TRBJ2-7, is DVKVTQSSRYLVKRTGEKVFLECVQDMDHENMFWYRQDPGLGLRLIYFSYDVKMKEKGDIPEGYSVSREKKERFSLILESASTNQTSMYLCASSVPGQGAYEQYFGPGTRLTVT.

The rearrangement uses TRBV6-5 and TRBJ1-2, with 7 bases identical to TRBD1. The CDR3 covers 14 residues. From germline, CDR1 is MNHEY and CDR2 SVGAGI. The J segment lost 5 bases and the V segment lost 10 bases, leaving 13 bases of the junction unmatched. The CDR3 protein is CATGRGRGEYGYTF. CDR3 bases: TGTGCCACCGGAAGGGGCAGGGGGGAATATGGCTACACCTTC.

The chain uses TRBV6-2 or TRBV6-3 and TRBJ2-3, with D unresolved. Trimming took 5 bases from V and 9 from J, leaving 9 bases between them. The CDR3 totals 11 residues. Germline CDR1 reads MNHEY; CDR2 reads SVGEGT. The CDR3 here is CASSQHRTQYF. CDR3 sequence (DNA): TGTGCCAGCAGTCAACACAGAACGCAGTATTTT.

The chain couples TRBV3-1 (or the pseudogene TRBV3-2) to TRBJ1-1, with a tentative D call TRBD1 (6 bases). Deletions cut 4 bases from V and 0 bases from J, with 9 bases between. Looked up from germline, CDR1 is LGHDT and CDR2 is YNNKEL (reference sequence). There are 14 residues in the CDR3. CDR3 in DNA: TGTGCCAGCAGCCGAAGGACAGTGAACACTGAAGCTTTCTTT. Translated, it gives CASSRRTVNTEAFF.

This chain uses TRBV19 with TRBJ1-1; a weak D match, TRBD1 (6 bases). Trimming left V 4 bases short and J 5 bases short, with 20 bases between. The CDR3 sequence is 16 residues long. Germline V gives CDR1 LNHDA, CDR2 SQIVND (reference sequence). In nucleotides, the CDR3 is TGTGCCAGTAGTACCCACGAGGGCAGGGGCGAGACTGAAGCTTTCTTT. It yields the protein CASSTHEGRGETEAFF.

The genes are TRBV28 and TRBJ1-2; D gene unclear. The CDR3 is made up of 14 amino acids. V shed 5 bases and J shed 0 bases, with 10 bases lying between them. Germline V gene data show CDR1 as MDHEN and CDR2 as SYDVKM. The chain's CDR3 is CASSAHGANYGYTF. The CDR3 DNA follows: TGTGCCAGCAGTGCCCACGGAGCTAACTATGGCTACACCTTC.

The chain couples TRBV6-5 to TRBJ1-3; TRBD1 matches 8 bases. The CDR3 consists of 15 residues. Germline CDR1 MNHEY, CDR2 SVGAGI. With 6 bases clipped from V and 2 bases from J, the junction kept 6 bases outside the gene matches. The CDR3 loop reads CASRLTGGAGNTIYF. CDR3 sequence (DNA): TGTGCCAGCAGACTAACAGGGGGAGCTGGAAACACCATATATTTT.

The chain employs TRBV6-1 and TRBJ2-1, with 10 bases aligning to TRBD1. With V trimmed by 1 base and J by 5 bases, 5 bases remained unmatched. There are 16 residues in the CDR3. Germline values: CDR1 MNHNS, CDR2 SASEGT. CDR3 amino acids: CASSEEGTGVNNEQFF. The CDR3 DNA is TGTGCCAGCAGTGAAGAGGGGACAGGGGTGAACAATGAGCAGTTCTTC.

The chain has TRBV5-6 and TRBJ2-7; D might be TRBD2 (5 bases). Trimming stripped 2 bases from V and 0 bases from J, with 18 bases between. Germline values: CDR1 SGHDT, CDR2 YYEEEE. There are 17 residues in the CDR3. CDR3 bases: TGTGCCAGCAGCTTTGGAGGCGACATAAAGAGCTCCTACGAGCAGTACTTC. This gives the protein CASSFGGDIKSSYEQYF.

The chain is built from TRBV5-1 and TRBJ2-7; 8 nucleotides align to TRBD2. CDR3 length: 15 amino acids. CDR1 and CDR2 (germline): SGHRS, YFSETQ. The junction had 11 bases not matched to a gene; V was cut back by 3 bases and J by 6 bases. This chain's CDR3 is CASSWGTSQAIEQYF. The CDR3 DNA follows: TGCGCCAGCAGCTGGGGGACTAGTCAGGCAATCGAGCAGTACTTC.

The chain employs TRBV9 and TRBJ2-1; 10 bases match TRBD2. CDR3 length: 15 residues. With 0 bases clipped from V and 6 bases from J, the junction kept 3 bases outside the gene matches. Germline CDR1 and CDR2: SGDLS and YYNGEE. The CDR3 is CASSVGASGGNEQFF. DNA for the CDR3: TGTGCCAGCAGCGTAGGGGCTAGCGGGGGCAATGAGCAGTTCTTC.

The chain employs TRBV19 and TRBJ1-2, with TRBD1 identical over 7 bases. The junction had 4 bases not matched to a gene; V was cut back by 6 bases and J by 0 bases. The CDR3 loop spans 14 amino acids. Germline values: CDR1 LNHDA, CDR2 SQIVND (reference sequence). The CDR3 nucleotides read TGTGCCAGTAGCAGGGACAGCACTAACTATGGCTACACCTTC. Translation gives CASSRDSTNYGYTF.

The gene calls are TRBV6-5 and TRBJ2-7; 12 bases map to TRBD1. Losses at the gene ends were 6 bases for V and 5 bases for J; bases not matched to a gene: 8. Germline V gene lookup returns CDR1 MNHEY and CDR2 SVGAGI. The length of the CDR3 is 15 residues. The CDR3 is CASSAGGTGGHEQYF. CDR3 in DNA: TGTGCCAGCAGCGCCGGGGGGACAGGGGGCCACGAGCAGTACTTC.

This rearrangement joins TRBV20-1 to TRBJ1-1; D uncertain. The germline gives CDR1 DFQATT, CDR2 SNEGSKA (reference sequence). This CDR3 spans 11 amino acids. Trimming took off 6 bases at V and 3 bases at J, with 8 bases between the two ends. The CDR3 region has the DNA TGCAGTGCCGTACTGTACACTGAAGCTTTCTTT. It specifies CSAVLYTEAFF.

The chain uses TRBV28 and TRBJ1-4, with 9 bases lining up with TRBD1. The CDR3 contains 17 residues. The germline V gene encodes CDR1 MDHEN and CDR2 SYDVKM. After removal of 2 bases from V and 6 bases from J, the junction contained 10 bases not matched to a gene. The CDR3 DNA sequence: TGTGCCAGCAGTTTACCGTTGACAGGGGGGAAGCATGAAAAACTGTTTTTT. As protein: CASSLPLTGGKHEKLFF.

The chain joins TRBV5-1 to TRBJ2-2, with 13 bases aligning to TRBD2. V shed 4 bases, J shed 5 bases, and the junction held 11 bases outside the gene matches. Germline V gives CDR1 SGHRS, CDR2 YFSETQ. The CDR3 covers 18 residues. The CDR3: CASSITGTSGKYTGELFF. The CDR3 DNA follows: TGCGCCAGCAGCATCACCGGGACTAGCGGGAAATATACCGGGGAGCTGTTTTTT.

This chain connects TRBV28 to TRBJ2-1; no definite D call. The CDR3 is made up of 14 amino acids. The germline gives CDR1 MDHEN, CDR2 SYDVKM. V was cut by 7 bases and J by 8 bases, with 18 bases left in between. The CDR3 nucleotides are TGTGCCAGCAACCCCCCCTCGGCAGGATATGAGCAGTTCTTC. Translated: CASNPPSAGYEQFF. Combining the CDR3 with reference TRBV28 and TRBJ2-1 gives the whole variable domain DVKVTQSSRYLVKRTGEKVFLECVQDMDHENMFWYRQDPGLGLRLIYFSYDVKMKEKGDIPEGYSVSREKKERFSLILESASTNQTSMYLCASNPPSAGYEQFFGPGTRLTVL.

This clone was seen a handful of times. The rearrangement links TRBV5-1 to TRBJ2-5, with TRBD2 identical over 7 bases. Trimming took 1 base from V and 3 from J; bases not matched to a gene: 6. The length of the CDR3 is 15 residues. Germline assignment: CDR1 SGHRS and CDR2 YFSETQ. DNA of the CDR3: TGCGCCAGCAGCTTGTGGGCTAGCGGCAAAGAGACCCAGTACTTC. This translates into CASSLWASGKETQYF.